Sequencing of this T cell receptor (beta chain) was carried out in a study of Ad26.COV2.S vaccination and SARS-CoV-2 variants. TCRdb's table, derived via immunoSEQ multiplex PCR, lists solely in-frame clones and lacks some. The profile covers about 350,000 clones, with roughly 94% appearing a single time and under 4% taken by the ten largest. The length of the CDR3 is 14 residues. V was trimmed by 2 bases and J by 10 bases, leaving 17 bases between them. The germline V gene has CDR1 SNHLY and CDR2 FYNNEI. The source material was peripheral blood, sampled after recovery from COVID-19. This clonotype originated in a human donor who had recovered from COVID-19. This rearrangement joins TRBV2 to TRBJ1-1; TRBD1 might be the D (5 bases). This chain's CDR3 is CASSELEGERLAFF. The DNA of the CDR3 is TGTGCCAGCAGTGAATTGGAAGGGGAACGTTTAGCTTTCTTT.